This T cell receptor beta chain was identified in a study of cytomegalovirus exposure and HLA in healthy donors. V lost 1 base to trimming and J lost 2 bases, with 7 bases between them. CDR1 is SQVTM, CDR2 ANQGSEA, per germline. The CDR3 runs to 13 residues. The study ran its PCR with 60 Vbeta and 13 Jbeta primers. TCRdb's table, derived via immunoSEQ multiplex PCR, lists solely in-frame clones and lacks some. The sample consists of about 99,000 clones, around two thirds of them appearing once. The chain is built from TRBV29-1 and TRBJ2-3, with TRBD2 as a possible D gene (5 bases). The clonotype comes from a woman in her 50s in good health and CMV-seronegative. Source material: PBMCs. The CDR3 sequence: CSVEGTYTDTQYF. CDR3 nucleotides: TGCAGCGTTGAAGGGACTTACACAGATACGCAGTATTTT.